A selection of T cell receptor beta chains follows, all from one sample in a study of control samples from healthy donors and cancer patients. Profiled with immunoSEQ multiplex PCR; TCRdb holds only in-frame clones, not every one. The sample shows around 89,000 clones, around 82% of them seen only once. Material: blood. The receptors were sampled from a woman aged 55-70 years in good health. CDR3s include the opening cysteine and the closing phenylalanine or tryptophan. A D gene is named only where the DNA matches it firmly. The size entry is marked missing in some rows and otherwise reads once, few, many or a size class.

>TRBJ1-5|-|TRBV3-1/TRBV3-2|once
TGTGCCAGCAGCCAAAGCCAGGGTTGGCAGCCCCAGCATTTT
CASSQSQGWQPQHF
>TRBJ1-2|-|TRBV19|-
TGTGCCAGTAGTATCAGTCGGGGAGTGGATGGCTACACCTTC
CASSISRGVDGYTF
>TRBJ2-2|TRBD1|TRBV2|-
TGTGCCAGCAGACGGACAGGGGGAATCACCGGGGAGCTGTTTTTT
CASRRTGGITGELFF
>TRBJ2-3|-|TRBV7-9|-
TGTGCCAGCAGCTTAGCGCAGACAGATACGCAGTATTTT
CASSLAQTDTQYF
>TRBJ2-1|-|TRBV18|-
TGTGCCAGCTCATCTCTGACTAGTAGGTCCTACAATGAGCAGTTCTTC
CASSSLTSRSYNEQFF
>TRBJ1-4|TRBD1|TRBV4-1|-
TGCGCCAGCAGCCCGATATGGACAGGAGGTGAAAAACTGTTTTTT
CASSPIWTGGEKLFF
>TRBJ1-3|-|TRBV7-9|-
TGTGCCAGCAGCTTAACGGGGAATTCAGGAAACACCATATATTTT
CASSLTGNSGNTIYF
>TRBJ2-3|-|TRBV15|-
TGTGCCACCAGCAGAGGGGCGGCAGCTAGCACAGATACGCAGTATTTT
CATSRGAAASTDTQYF
>TRBJ1-2|-|TRBV19|-
TGTGCCAGTATAGGGCGGGATCTCTATGGCTACACCTTC
CASIGRDLYGYTF
>TRBJ1-4|TRBD1|TRBV18|-
TGTGCCAGCTCACCTTCTCACAGGGGGCAGAGTGAAAAACTGTTTTTT
CASSPSHRGQSEKLFF
>TRBJ2-3|-|TRBV5-5|-
TGTGCCAGCAGCTTTTCGGCTAGCACAGATACGCAGTATTTT
CASSFSASTDTQYF
>TRBJ2-6|-|TRBV5-8|few
TGTGCCAGCAGCTTGGTCCGGGGTGGGATATACTCTGGGGCCAACGTCCTGACTTTC
CASSLVRGGIYSGANVLTF
>TRBJ2-4|-|TRBV5-1|-
TGCGCCAGCAGCTCGAACTATAACATTCAGTACTTC
CASSSNYNIQYF
>TRBJ1-6|-|TRBV12-3/TRBV12-4|-
TGTGCCAGCAGTTTCCTAGACAGTTCACCCCTCCACTTT
CASSFLDSSPLHF
>TRBJ1-2|-|TRBV5-1|-
TGCGCCAGCAGCTTGTCCTGGGGCCGCAGCGACTATGGCTACACCTTC
CASSLSWGRSDYGYTF
>TRBJ2-1|-|TRBV19|-
TGTGCCAGTAGACCCCGGGGGAGGACCGATGAGCAGTTCTTC
CASRPRGRTDEQFF
>TRBJ2-1|-|TRBV11-3|-
TGTGCCAGCAGCGTGGGACTGACTTTTGGCGAGCAGTTCTTC
CASSVGLTFGEQFF
>TRBJ2-5|TRBD2|TRBV7-2|-
TGTGCCAGCAGCGCCCTTGGGGCGGGGGGGCAAGAGACCCAGTACTTC
CASSALGAGGQETQYF
>TRBJ2-6|TRBD1|TRBV3-1/TRBV3-2|-
TGTGCCAGCAGACCACGGACAGGGGGCCTCCCTGGGGCCAACGTCCTGACTTTC
CASRPRTGGLPGANVLTF
>TRBJ1-5|-|TRBV21-1|-
TGTGCCAGCAGCAAAGGACTGGCCCGGTGTTTGGATCAGCCCCAGCATTTT
CASSKGLARCLDQPQHF
>TRBJ1-6|TRBD1|TRBV25-1|-
TGTGCCAGCAGAGGGGACAGGGGCCATAATTCACCCCTCCACTTT
CASRGDRGHNSPLHF
>TRBJ2-7|-|TRBV11-2|-
TGTGCCAGCAGCTTAGTGGGCGAGCAGTACTTC
CASSLVGEQYF
>TRBJ2-3|-|TRBV5-1|-
TGCGCCAGCAGCTTGGGAGCGGGCACAGATACGCAGTATTTT
CASSLGAGTDTQYF
>TRBJ1-2|TRBD1|TRBV6-6|-
TGTGCCAGCACCGTGACAGGGGCGAACTATGGCTACACCTTC
CASTVTGANYGYTF
>TRBJ1-1|-|TRBV18|once
TGTGCCAGCTCACCAGTTACAGGTTGGAACACTGAAGCTTTCTTT
CASSPVTGWNTEAFF
>TRBJ1-3|-|TRBV7-8|-
TGTGCCAGCAGCTCCCGAGGGGGGTACGGGTCTGGAAACACCATATATTTT
CASSSRGGYGSGNTIYF
>TRBJ1-4|TRBD1|TRBV28|-
TGTGCCAGCAGTACCTATGGGACAGGGCCTAATGAAAAACTGTTTTTT
CASSTYGTGPNEKLFF
>TRBJ2-7|TRBD1|TRBV3-1/TRBV3-2|once
TGTGCCAGCAGCCAATACCGGGACAGGGGGGACGAGCAGTACTTC
CASSQYRDRGDEQYF
>TRBJ2-1|TRBD2|TRBV7-9|-
TGTGCCAGCAGCCGAATAGTGTCTAGCGGGTTCTTAAATGAGCAGTTCTTC
CASSRIVSSGFLNEQFF
>TRBJ1-2|-|TRBV29-1|-
TGCAGCGTTCGTTCTAAACCCGGGCACAGCGATGGCTACACCTTC
CSVRSKPGHSDGYTF
>TRBJ2-5|-|TRBV10-3|few
TGTGCCACAAGTTGGGCGGACCAAGAGACCCAGTACTTC
CATSWADQETQYF
>TRBJ2-7|TRBD1|TRBV6-2/TRBV6-3|-
TGTGCCAGCAGCCCTTACCCGACAGGGAATGTAGGCTACGAGCAGTACTTC
CASSPYPTGNVGYEQYF
>TRBJ1-2|-|TRBV18|once
TGTGCCAGCTCACCAGGAGGGGCAGGATGGGACTATGGCTACACCTTC
CASSPGGAGWDYGYTF
>TRBJ2-7|TRBD2|TRBV11-2|-
TGTGCCAGCAGCTTGGGTGGGGGACTAGCGGCCTTGACTTCCTACGAGCAGTACTTC
CASSLGGGLAALTSYEQYF
>TRBJ2-6|TRBD1|TRBV18|-
TGTGCCAGCTCTCTCGACAGGGCGGGGGCCAACGTCCTGACTTTC
CASSLDRAGANVLTF
>TRBJ1-6|-|TRBV15|-
TGTGCCAGCAAGGTTTCACCCCTCCACTTT
CASKVSPLHF
>TRBJ2-7|-|TRBV2|-
TGTGCCAGCAGGGGACTCCTCCGCTCCTACGAGCAGTACTTC
CASRGLLRSYEQYF
>TRBJ2-7|TRBD1|TRBV7-2|-
TGTGCCAGCAGCCCGACAGGGGGCGTGGGCGAGCAGTACTTC
CASSPTGGVGEQYF
>TRBJ2-3|-|TRBV7-9|-
TGTGCCAGCACCTTGGGTGGCTCGGTGGATACGCAGTATTTT
CASTLGGSVDTQYF
>TRBJ1-6|TRBD1|TRBV19|-
TGTGCCAGTAGTCTCGGGACAGTCAATTCACCCCTCCACTTT
CASSLGTVNSPLHF
>TRBJ2-7|TRBD1|TRBV7-2|-
TGTGCCAGCACGGGACAGGGAATGGGGCCCTACGAGCAGTACTTC
CASTGQGMGPYEQYF
>TRBJ2-2|-|TRBV21-1|once
TGTGCCCCCGAGGCGGGGGGGGCGTACACCGGGGAGCTGTTTTTT
CAPEAGGAYTGELFF
>TRBJ1-5|TRBD1|TRBV27|-
TGTGCCAGCAGTTTATCGTTCCTTAGTGGGACAGCCTCCTTGGAGCCCCAGCATTTT
CASSLSFLSGTASLEPQHF
>TRBJ2-4|-|TRBV5-5|-
TGTGCCAGCAGCTTGATGTCTGGGGGCTTGGCCAAAAACATTCAGTACTTC
CASSLMSGGLAKNIQYF
>TRBJ1-1|-|TRBV6-2/TRBV6-3|-
TGTGCCAGCAGTTACATAGTGAACACTGAAGCTTTCTTT
CASSYIVNTEAFF
>TRBJ1-1|-|TRBV20-1|-
TGCAGTGCTGCGAACACTGAAGCTTTCTTT
CSAANTEAFF
>TRBJ1-2|-|TRBV13|-
TGTGCCAGCAGCTACCCCGTCCCAGAGAACTATGGCTACACCTTC
CASSYPVPENYGYTF
>TRBJ1-2|TRBD1|TRBV7-6|-
TGTGCCAGCAGCCTAGGGACAGGGGGAGGCTACACCTTC
CASSLGTGGGYTF
>TRBJ2-5|TRBD2|TRBV7-2|-
TGTGCCAGCAGCTTAGCGGGGGGGCAAGAGACCCAGTACTTC
CASSLAGGQETQYF
>TRBJ1-2|-|TRBV5-4|-
TGTGCCAGCAGCGGGTCCACAGGGAACTATGGCTACACCTTC
CASSGSTGNYGYTF